This T cell receptor beta chain was documented in a study of cytomegalovirus exposure and HLA in healthy donors. With 60 Vbeta and 13 Jbeta primers, the PCR was carried out. The method was immunoSEQ multiplex PCR; TCRdb's version includes in-frame clones alone and lacks a portion of them. The table records about 160,000 clones, about 75% of them present only once. Germline CDR1 is SGHDT and CDR2 is YYEEEE. The CDR3 length is 16 residues. J gave up 5 bases and V 4 bases, and 8 bases lay outside the gene matches. The V and J genes are TRBV5-6 and TRBJ2-1; 11 positions agree with TRBD2. The clonotype was recovered from a woman aged 45-59 years in good health and CMV-seropositive. The sequenced material came from PBMCs. In nucleotides, the CDR3 is TGTGCCAGCAGCACCCCCGGGACTAGCGGTCACAATGAGCAGTTCTTC. This translates into CASSTPGTSGHNEQFF. The full variable domain, rest sourced from reference TRBV5-6 and TRBJ2-1, is DAGVTQSPTHLIKTRGQQVTLRCSPKSGHDTVSWYQQALGQGPQFIFQYYEEEERQRGNFPDRFSGHQFPNYSSELNVNALLLGDSALYLCASSTPGTSGHNEQFFGPGTRLTVL.